Sequencing of this T cell receptor beta chain was carried out in a study of vaccination effects on CD4 cells after COVID-19. The study's findings and limits: Substantial clonal contraction characterized both infection- and vaccine-induced clones late after vaccination.

With the ViraFEST assay, the study expanded antigen-specific CD4+ T cells using viral peptide pools, then sequenced them. When ten to eleven days of culture had elapsed, CD4+ T cells were isolated. Each participant was given two doses of one vaccine (BNT162b2 or mRNA-1273). None of the vaccinated had previously contracted SARS-CoV-2, and their nucleocapsid antibodies tested negative. Cultures received IL-2 medium that replaced half the medium on days 3 and 7. Generated by immunoSEQ multiplex PCR, the TCRdb table keeps only in-frame clones and is missing some. The top ten hold 0.95% to 1.5% of the sample, which has approximately 78,000 clones, 80% to 85% seen once. Germline CDR1 and CDR2: SGHDT and YYEEEE. The CDR3 sequence is 15 residues long. V shed 4 bases and J shed 7 bases, with 15 bases lying between them. This clone was counted once. Antigen unknown.

The sample consisted of CD4+ T cells from PBMCs cultured with HCoV-229E spike peptides, taken after COVID-19 vaccination. The chain couples TRBV5-6 to TRBJ1-6, with D possibly being TRBD1 (6 bases). This receptor was identified in a human donor who received a COVID-19 vaccine. The CDR3 loop is CASSLWGGTNSPLHF. CDR3 in DNA: TGTGCCAGCAGCCTCTGGGGGGGCACGAATTCACCCCTCCACTTT.